This T cell receptor (beta chain) is drawn from a study of T cells in Graves' hyperthyroidism and ophthalmopathy (dated by TCRdb to the late 2010s). For context, the study as a whole: Peripheral blood was collected at initial diagnosis, before any treatment. The study also compared thyroid tissue and blood T-cell repertoires from a handful of Graves' hyperthyroidism patients. After sampling, hyperthyroidism patients received methimazole starting at 30 mg daily, and ophthalmopathy patients received high-dose intravenous methylprednisolone. The 100 discovery patients were randomly split 7:3 into training and test sets. A discovery cohort of roughly 100 patients, 43 with Graves' ophthalmopathy and 57 with stable Graves' hyperthyroidism, was used to find distinguishing TCR V-J signatures. The paper describes TCR Vbeta CDR3 sequencing of 140 or so peripheral blood samples, made up of 43 ophthalmopathy patients, some 80 hyperthyroidism patients and roughly 17 progressor patients. Prospective prediction of ophthalmopathy was tested in an independent validation cohort of 18 to 20 hyperthyroidism patients and 17 patients who later progressed to ophthalmopathy. Study-wide findings and limitations: Most expanded thyroid clonotypes (frequency above 0.001) were also found in blood, which suggests that blood repertoires may mirror thyroid immune responses. A 13 V-J signature model separated ophthalmopathy from stable hyperthyroidism, with 87.88% sensitivity and about 81% specificity in cross-validation and 80%/75% in testing. No statistical method was used to set the sample size in advance, and investigators knew the group allocation. In validation, the model predicted progression to ophthalmopathy a median of roughly 6.2 months before onset, with roughly 70% sensitivity and roughly 79% specificity.

Stable Graves' hyperthyroidism was defined as no progression to ophthalmopathy during 18 months of follow-up. The hyperthyroidism patients were between 18 and 65 years old and newly diagnosed, with a disease duration of less than 2 months. Any patient with an uncontrolled infection, another autoimmune disease, pregnancy or lactation was excluded. Diagnoses relied on clinical symptoms, serum thyroxine and TRAb, thyroid ultrasound and orbital computed tomography. Ficoll-Paque density gradient centrifugation was used to isolate PBMCs from around 10 ml of fresh peripheral blood. Total RNA was extracted with Trizol reagent, and quality was checked on an Agilent 2100 Bioanalyzer. The TCR beta CDR3 regions were amplified from the RNA transcripts. A first-round RT-PCR of the TCR CDR3 used the HTBI primer set with the Qiagen OneStep RT-PCR kit. Libraries were constructed in a second round of multiplex PCR, after which size selection and purification were carried out. Libraries were sequenced paired-end with 100 bp reads on an Illumina HiSeq2000. The authors' analysis ran thus. SOAPnuke was used to process the raw data, with reads discarded if the reads contained adapters or uncalled bases, had a mean Phred below 15, or lacked an exact constant-primer or identifier match. High-quality paired reads were merged using COPE v1.2.5, and each unique nucleotide sequence was defined as a clonotype. MiTCR v1.1 was used to align the clonotypes against IMGT TRBV, TRBD and TRBJ reference segments. Only V-J combinations with frequency above 0.0001, covering 99% to 99.2% of repertoires, were analysed. A TCS score was defined as the ratio of F50 (clonal expansion) to E x V (chaos), with BLOSUM62-based TCRdist applied between CDR3 peptides within each V-J. Welch's t-statistics and random forest reduced just over 500 V-J features to 13, which were used in a naive Bayes classifier (R e1071). TCRdb took the public reads, trimmed them with fastp at Q25, ran MiXCR for clone calling and kept in-frame beta chains. Merged by CDR3 protein, the rows form single entries marked with the most common genes and DNA. TCRdb, not the original authors, processed these V and J calls. This sample is represented by under 450,000 distinct CDR3 sequences; 15% to 17% of them were singletons. The top ten constitute around 7.7% of the sample.

The CDR3 contains 15 residues, cysteine and phenylalanine counted. Kept here is only the CDR3 DNA, which spans 45 bases and is read in frame from base 1. Trimming removed 5 bases from V and 2 bases from J; the gene matches leave 6 bases unexplained. Taken from the germline V gene (reference sequence), the CDR1 and CDR2 loops are MNHEY and SMNVEV. This clonotype has at least ten counts. The antigen this receptor binds is unknown. Per-nucleotide qualities are absent, and no much larger clonotype sits a single base away. Rearrangement joined TRBV27 to TRBJ2-7, with 10 middle bases fitting TRBD1. The clonotype originates from a woman aged 18-29 years with Graves' hyperthyroidism. The sequenced sample was blood. The sequence in DNA is TGTGCCAGCAGTACTCCCGGGACAGGGGCCTACGAGCAGTACTTC. This is translated as CASSTPGTGAYEQYF.